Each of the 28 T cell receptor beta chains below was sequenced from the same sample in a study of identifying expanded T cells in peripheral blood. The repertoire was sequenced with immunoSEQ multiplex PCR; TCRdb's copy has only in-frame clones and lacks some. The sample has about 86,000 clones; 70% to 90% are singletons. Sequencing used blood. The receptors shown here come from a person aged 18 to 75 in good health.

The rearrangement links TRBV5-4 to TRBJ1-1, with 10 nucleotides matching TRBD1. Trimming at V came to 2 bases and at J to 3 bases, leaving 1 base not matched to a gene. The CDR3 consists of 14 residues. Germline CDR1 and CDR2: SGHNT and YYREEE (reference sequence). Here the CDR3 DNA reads TGTGCCAGCAGCTTAGACAGGGGGCACACTGAAGCTTTCTTT. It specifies CASSLDRGHTEAFF.

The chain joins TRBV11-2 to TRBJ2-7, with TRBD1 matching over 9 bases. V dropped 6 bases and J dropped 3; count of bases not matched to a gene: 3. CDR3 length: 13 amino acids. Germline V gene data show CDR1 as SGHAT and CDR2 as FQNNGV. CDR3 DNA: TGTGCCAGCAGTGCGGGACAGGGCTACGAGCAGTACTTC. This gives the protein CASSAGQGYEQYF.

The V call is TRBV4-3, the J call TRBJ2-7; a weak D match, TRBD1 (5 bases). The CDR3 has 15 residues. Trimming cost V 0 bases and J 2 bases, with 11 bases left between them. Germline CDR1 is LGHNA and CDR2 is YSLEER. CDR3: CASSQEPGQTYEQYF. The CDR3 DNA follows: TGCGCCAGCAGCCAAGAGCCAGGGCAGACCTACGAGCAGTACTTC.

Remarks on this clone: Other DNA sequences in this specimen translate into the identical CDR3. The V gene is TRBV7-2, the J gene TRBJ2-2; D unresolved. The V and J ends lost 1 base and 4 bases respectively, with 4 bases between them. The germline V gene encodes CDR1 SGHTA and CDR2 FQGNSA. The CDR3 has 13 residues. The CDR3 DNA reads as TGTGCCAGCAGCTTAGGGGGCACCGGGGAGCTGTTTTTT. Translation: CASSLGGTGELFF. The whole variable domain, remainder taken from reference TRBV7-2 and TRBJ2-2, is GAGVSQSPSNKVTEKGKDVELRCDPISGHTALYWYRQSLGQGLEFLIYFQGNSAPDKSGLPSDRFSAERTGGSVSTLTIQRTQQEDSAVYLCASSLGGTGELFFGEGSRLTVL.

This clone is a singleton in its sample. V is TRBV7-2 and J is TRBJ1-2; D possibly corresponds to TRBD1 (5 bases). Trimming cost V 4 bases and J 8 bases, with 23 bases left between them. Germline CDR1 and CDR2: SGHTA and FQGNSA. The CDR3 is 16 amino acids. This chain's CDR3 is CASSSLGLRGEGGYTF. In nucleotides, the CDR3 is TGTGCCAGCAGCTCCCTCGGGTTAAGGGGAGAGGGAGGCTACACCTTC.

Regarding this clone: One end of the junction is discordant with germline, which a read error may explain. The CDR3 bases are TGTGCCAGCAGCTTAGGTCCGGAAATAGCCTACAGTGAGCAGTTCTTC. Residues: CASSLGPEIAYSEQFF. The chain couples TRBV7-6 to TRBJ2-1; D is ambiguous. This CDR3 has 16 amino acids. Germline assignment: CDR1 SGHVS and CDR2 FNYEAQ.

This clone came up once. The CDR3 region has the DNA TGTGCCAGCAGCGTAGGGCGTAGCGGGGGGGCCCGGGAGACCCAGTACTTC. Translating gives CASSVGRSGGARETQYF. The chain has TRBV9 and TRBJ2-5; 11 nucleotides agree with TRBD2. The CDR3 spans 17 residues. V was clipped by 0 bases and J by 5 bases; unmatched bases: 9. The germline CDR1 and CDR2 sequences are SGDLS and YYNGEE.

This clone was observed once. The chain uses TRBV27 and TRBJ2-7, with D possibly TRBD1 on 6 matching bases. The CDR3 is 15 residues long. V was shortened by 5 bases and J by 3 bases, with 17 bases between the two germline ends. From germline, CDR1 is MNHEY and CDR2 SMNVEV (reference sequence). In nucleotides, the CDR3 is TGTGCCAGCAGTCTATATGGACAGTCCCGCTACGAGCAGTACTTC. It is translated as CASSLYGQSRYEQYF.

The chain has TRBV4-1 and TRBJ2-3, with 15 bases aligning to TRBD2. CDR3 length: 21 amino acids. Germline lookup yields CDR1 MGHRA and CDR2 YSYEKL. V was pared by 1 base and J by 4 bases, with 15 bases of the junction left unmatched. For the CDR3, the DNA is TGCGCCAGCAGCCAAGGATTGGGACTAGCGGGGGGAACCAGCGGCGCAGATACGCAGTATTTT. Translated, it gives CASSQGLGLAGGTSGADTQYF.

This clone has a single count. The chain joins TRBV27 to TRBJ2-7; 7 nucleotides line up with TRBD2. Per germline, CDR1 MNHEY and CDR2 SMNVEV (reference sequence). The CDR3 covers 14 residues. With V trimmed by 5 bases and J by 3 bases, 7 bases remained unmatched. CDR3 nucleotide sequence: TGTGCCAGCAGTCCGTGGGGGGGAAACTACGAGCAGTACTTC. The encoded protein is CASSPWGGNYEQYF.

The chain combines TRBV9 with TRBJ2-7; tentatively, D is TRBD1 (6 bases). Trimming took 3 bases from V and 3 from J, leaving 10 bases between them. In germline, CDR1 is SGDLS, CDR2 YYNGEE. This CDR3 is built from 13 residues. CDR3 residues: CASSDRVSYEQYF. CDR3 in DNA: TGTGCCAGCAGCGACAGGGTAAGCTACGAGCAGTACTTC.

The CDR3 sequence is CASSLDHGVSSYEQYF. CDR3 nucleotides: TGTGCCAGCAGCTTAGATCACGGGGTGAGCTCCTACGAGCAGTACTTC. The rearrangement joins TRBV11-2 to TRBJ2-7; maybe TRBD2 (5 bases). The V gene lost 0 bases and the J gene lost 0 bases, with 12 bases spanning the gap. CDR3 size: 16 residues. The germline gives CDR1 SGHAT, CDR2 FQNNGV. The entire variable domain, with the rest obtained from reference TRBV11-2 and TRBJ2-7, is as follows: EAGVAQSPRYKIIEKRQSVAFWCNPISGHATLYWYQQILGQGPKLLIQFQNNGVVDDSQLPKDRFSAERLKGVDSTLKIQPAKLEDSAVYLCASSLDHGVSSYEQYFGPGTRLTVT.

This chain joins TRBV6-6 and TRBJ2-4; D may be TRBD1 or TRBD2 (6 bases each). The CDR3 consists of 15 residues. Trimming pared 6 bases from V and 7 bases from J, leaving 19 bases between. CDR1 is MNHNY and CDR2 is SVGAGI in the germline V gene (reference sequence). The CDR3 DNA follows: TGTGCCAGCAGCTTACAGGGAGGAGGGCTTAACATTCAGTACTTC. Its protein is CASSLQGGGLNIQYF.

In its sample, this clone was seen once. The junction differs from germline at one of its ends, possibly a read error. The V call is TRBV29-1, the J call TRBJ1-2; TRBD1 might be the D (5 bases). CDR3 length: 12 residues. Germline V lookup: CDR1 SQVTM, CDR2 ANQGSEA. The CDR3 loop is CSVEKGQRGLSF. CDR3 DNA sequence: TGCAGCGTTGAAAAGGGGCAGCGGGGCTTGTCCTTC.

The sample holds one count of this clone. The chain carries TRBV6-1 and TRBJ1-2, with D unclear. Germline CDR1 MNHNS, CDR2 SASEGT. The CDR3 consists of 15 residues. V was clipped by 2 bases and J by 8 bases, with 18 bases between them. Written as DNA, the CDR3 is TGTGCCAGCAGTGAAACAAGGGTAGGAGGAAGAGGCTACACCTTC. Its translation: CASSETRVGGRGYTF.

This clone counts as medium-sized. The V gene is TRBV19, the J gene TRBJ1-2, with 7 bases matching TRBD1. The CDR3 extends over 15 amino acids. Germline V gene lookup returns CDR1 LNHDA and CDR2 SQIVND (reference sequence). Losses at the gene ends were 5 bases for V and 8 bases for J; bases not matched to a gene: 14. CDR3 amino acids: CASSVDNRGRGGYTF. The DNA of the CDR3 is TGTGCCAGTAGTGTCGACAACAGGGGACGGGGCGGCTACACCTTC.

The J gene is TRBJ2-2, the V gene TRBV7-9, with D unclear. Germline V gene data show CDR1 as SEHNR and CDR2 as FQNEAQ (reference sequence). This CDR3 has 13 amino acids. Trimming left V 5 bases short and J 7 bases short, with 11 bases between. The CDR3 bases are TGTGCCAGCAGCCCCCCTGGGGACGGGGAGCTGTTTTTT. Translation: CASSPPGDGELFF.

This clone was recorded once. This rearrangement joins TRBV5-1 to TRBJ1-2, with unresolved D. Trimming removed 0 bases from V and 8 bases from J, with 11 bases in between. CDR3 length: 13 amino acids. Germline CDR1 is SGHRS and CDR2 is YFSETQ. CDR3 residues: CASSLVSRRGYTF. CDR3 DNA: TGCGCCAGCAGCTTGGTATCCAGGCGCGGCTACACCTTC.

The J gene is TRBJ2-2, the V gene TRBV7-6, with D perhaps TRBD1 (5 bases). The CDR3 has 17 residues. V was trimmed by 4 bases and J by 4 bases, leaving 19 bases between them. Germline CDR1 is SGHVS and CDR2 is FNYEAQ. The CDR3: CASSSQAPRASTGELFF. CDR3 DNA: TGTGCCAGCAGCTCACAGGCTCCCAGGGCTAGCACCGGGGAGCTGTTTTTT.

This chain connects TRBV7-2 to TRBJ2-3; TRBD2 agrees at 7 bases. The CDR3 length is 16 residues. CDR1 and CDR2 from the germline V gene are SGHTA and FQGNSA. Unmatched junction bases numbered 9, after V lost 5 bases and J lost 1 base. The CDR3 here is CASSQMGGTGTDTQYF. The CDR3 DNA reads TGTGCCAGCAGCCAGATGGGGGGGACCGGCACAGATACGCAGTATTTT.

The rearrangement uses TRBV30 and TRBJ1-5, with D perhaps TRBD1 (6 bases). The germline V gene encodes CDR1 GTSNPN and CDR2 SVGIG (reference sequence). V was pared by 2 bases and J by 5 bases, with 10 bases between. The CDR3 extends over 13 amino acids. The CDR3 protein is CAWSRGADQPQHF. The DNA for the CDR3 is TGTGCCTGGAGTAGGGGGGCTGATCAGCCCCAGCATTTT.

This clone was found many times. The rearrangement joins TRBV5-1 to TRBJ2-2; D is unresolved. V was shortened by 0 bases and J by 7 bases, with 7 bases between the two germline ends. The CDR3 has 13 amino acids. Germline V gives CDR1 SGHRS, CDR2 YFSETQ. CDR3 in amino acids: CASSLVRVGELFF. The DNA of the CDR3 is TGCGCCAGCAGCTTGGTACGGGTCGGGGAGCTGTTTTTT.

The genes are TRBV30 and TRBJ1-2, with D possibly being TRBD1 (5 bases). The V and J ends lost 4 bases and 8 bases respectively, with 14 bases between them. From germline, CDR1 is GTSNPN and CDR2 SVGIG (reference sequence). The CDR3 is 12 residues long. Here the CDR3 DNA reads TGTGCCTGGAACCTGTTAGGGGACGGCTACACCTTC. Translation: CAWNLLGDGYTF. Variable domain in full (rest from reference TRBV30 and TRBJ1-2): SQTIHQWPATLVQPVGSPLSLECTVEGTSNPNLYWYRQAAGRGLQLLFYSVGIGQISSEVPQNLSASRPQDRQFILSSKKLLLSDSGFYLCAWNLLGDGYTFGSGTRLTVV.

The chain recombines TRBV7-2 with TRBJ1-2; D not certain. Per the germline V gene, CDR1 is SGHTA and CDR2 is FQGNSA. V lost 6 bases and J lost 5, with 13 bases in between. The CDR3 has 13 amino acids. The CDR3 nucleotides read TGTGCCAGCAGTTCAGACCCGGCTTATGGCTACACCTTC. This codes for CASSSDPAYGYTF.

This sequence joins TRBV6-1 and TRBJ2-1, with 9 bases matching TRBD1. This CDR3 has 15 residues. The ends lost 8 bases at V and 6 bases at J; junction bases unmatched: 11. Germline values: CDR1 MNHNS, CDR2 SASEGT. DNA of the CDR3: TGTGCCAGCCGACTCCCGGGACAGGGCCTCAATGAGCAGTTCTTC. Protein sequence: CASRLPGQGLNEQFF.

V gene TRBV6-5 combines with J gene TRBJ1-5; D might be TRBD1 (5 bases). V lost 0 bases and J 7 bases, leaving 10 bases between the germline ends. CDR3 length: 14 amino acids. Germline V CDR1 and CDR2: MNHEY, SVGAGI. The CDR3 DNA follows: TGTGCCAGCAGTTACTCTGTAGGGGACCAGCCCCAGCATTTT. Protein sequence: CASSYSVGDQPQHF.

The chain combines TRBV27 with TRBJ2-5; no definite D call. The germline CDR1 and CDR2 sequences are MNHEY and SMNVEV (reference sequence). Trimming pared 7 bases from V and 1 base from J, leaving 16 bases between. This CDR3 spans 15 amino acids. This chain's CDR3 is CASTSIGRFQETQYF. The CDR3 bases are TGTGCCAGCACCTCAATCGGACGGTTCCAAGAGACCCAGTACTTC.

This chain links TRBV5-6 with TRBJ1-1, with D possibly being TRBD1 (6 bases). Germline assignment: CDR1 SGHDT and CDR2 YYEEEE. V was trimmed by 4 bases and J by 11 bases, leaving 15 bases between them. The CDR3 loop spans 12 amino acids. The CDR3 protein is CASSKWGGLAFF. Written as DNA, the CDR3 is TGTGCCAGCAGCAAATGGGGGGGGCTGGCTTTCTTT.